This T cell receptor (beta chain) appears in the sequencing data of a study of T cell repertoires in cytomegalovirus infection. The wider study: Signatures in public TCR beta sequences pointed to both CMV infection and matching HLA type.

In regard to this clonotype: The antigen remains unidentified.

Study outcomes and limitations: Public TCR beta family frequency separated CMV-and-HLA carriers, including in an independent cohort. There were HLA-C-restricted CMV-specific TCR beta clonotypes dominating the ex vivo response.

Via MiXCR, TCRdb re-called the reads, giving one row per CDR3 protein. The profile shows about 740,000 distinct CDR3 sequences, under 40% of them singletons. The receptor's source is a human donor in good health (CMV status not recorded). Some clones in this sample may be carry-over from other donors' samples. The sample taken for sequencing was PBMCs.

The CDR3 DNA is TGTGCCACCGGGGGGAAAACCGGGGAGCTGTTTTTT. This gives the protein CATGGKTGELFF. This chain uses TRBV24-1 with TRBJ2-2; D may be TRBD2 (6 bases). Deletions cut 9 bases from V and 5 bases from J, with 9 bases between. Germline V CDR1 and CDR2: KGHDR, SFDVKD. There are 12 residues in the CDR3.